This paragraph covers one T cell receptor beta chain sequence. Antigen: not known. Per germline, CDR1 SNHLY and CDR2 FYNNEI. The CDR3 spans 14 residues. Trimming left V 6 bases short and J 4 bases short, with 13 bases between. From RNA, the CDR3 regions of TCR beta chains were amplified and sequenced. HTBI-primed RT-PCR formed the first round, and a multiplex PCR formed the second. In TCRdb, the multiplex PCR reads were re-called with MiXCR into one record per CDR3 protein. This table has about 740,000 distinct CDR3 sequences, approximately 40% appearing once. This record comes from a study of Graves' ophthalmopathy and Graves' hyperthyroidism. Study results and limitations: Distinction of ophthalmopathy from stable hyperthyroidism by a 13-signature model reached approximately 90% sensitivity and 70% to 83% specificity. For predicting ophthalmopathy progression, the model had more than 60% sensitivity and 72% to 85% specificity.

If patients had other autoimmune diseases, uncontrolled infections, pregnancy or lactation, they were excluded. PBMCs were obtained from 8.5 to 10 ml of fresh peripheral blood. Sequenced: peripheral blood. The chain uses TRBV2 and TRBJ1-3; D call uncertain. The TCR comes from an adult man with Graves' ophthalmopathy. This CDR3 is CASSRGNLGNTIYF. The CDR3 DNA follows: TGTGCCAGCAGCCGAGGGAACTTGGGAAACACCATATATTTT.